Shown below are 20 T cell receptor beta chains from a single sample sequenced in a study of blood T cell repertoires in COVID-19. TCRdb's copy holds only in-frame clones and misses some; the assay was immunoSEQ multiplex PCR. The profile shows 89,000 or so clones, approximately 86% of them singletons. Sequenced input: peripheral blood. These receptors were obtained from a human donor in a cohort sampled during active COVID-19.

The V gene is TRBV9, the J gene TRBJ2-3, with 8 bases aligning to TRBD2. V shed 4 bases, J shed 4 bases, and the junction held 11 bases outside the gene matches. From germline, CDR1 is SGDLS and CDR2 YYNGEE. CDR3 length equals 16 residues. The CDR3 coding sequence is TGTGCCAGCAGCTATTACCCGGGACTAGGCTCAGATACGCAGTATTTT. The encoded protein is CASSYYPGLGSDTQYF.

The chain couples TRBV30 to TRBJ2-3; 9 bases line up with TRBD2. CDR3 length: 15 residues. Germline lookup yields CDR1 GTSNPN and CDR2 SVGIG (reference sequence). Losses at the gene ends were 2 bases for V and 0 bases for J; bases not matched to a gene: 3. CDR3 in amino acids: CAWSKLAGSTDTQYF. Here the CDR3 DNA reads TGTGCCTGGAGTAAACTAGCGGGTAGCACAGATACGCAGTATTTT. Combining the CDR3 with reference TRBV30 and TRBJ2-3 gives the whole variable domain SQTIHQWPATLVQPVGSPLSLECTVEGTSNPNLYWYRQAAGRGLQLLFYSVGIGQISSEVPQNLSASRPQDRQFILSSKKLLLSDSGFYLCAWSKLAGSTDTQYFGPGTRLTVL.

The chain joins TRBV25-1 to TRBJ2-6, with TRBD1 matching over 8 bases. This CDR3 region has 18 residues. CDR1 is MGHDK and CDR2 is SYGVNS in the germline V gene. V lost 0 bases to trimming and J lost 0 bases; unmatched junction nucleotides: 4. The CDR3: CASSEYGTGTSGANVLTF. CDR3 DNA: TGTGCCAGCAGTGAATACGGGACAGGCACCTCTGGGGCCAACGTCCTGACTTTC.

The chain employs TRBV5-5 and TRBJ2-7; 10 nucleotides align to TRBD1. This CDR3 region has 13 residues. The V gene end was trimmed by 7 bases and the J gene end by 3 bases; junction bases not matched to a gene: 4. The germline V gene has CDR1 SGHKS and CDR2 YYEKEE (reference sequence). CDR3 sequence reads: CASRRDRGYEQYF. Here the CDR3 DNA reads TGTGCCAGCCGCCGGGACAGGGGCTACGAGCAGTACTTC.

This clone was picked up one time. CDR3 sequence reads: CASTGQGFGEQYF. The DNA of the CDR3 is TGCGCCAGCACTGGACAGGGGTTTGGGGAGCAGTACTTC. The chain has TRBV10-2 and TRBJ2-7, with TRBD1 matching over 9 bases. Looked up from germline, CDR1 is WSHSY and CDR2 is SAAADI. The CDR3 is 13 amino acids. J was trimmed by 7 bases and V by 7 bases; bases with no gene match: 8.

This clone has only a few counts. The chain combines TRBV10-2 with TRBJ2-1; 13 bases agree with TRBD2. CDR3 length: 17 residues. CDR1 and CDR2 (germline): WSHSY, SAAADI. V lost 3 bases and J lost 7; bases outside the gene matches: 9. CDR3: CASSDGQLAGGPNEQFF. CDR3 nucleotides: TGCGCCAGCAGTGATGGACAACTAGCGGGAGGGCCGAATGAGCAGTTCTTC.

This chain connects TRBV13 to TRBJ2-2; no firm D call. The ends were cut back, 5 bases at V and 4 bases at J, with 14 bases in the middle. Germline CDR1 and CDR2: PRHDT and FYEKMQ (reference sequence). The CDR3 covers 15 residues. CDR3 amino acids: CASSVDPRSTGELFF. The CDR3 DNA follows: TGTGCCAGCAGCGTAGACCCGAGGTCCACCGGGGAGCTGTTTTTT.

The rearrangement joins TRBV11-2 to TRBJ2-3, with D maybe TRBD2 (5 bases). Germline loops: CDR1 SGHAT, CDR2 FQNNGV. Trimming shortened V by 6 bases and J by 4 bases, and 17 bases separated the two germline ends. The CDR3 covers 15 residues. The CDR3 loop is CASSRTVTGPDTQYF. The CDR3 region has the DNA TGTGCCAGCAGTCGGACTGTCACGGGTCCAGATACGCAGTATTTT.

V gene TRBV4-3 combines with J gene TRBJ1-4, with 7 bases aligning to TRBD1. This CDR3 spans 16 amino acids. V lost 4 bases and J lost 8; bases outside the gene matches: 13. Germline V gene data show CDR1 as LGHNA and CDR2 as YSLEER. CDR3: CASSRGVRDSREKLFF. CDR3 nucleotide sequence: TGCGCCAGCAGCCGCGGCGTCCGGGACAGTAGGGAAAAACTGTTTTTT.

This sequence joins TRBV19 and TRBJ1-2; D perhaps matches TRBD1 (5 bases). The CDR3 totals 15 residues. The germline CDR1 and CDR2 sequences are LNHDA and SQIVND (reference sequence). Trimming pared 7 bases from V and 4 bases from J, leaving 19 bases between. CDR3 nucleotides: TGTGCCAGTAACACCGGCGCAGGGTACATCTATGGCTACACCTTC. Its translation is CASNTGAGYIYGYTF.

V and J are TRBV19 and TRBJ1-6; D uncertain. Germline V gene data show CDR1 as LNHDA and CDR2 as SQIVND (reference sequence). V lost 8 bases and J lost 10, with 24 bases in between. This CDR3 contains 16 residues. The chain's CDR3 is CASSERRQVTGSPLHF. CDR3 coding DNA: TGTGCCAGTTCGGAACGGAGGCAGGTGACGGGATCACCCCTCCACTTT.

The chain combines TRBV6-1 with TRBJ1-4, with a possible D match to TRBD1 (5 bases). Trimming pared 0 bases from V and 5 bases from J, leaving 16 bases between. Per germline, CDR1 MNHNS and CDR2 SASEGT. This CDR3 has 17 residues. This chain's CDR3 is CASSEALPGGVNEKLFF. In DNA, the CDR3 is TGTGCCAGCAGTGAAGCGCTTCCGGGGGGGGTAAATGAAAAACTGTTTTTT.

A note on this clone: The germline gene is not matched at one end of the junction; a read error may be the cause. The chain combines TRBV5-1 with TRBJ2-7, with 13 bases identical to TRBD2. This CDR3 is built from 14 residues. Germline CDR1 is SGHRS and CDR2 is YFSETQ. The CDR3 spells CASSLGTSGSHLDF. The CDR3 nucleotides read TGCGCCAGCAGCTTGGGGACTAGCGGGAGTCACCTAGACTTC.

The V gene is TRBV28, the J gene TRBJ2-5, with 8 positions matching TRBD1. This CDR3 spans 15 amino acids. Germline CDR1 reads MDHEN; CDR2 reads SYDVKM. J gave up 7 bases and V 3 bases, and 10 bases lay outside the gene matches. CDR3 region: CASSFRGQGAGTQYF. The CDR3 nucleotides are TGTGCCAGCAGTTTCCGAGGACAGGGCGCCGGGACCCAGTACTTC.

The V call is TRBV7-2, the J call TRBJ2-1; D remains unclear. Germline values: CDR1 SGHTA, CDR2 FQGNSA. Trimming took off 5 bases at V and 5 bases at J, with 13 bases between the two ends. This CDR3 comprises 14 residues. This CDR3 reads CASSPTPGNNEQFF. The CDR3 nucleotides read TGTGCCAGCAGCCCCACGCCAGGAAACAATGAGCAGTTCTTC.

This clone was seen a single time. In DNA, the CDR3 is TGTGCCTGGAATGTAGCGGATACGCAGTATTTT. Residues: CAWNVADTQYF. The chain combines TRBV30 with TRBJ2-3; possibly TRBD2 for D (5 bases). Germline lookup yields CDR1 GTSNPN and CDR2 SVGIG (reference sequence). The germline V and J ends were trimmed by 4 bases and 6 bases, with 8 bases remaining between them. This CDR3 comprises 11 residues.

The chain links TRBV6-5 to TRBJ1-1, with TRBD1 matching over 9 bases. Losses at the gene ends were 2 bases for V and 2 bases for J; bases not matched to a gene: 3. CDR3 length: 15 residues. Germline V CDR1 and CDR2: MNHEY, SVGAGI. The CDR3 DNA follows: TGTGCCAGCAGTTACCAACAGGGGGCAAACACTGAAGCTTTCTTT. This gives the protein CASSYQQGANTEAFF.

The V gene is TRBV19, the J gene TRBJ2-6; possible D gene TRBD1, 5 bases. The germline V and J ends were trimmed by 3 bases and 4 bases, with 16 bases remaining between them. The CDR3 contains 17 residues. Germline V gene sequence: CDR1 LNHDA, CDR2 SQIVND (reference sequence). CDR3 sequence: CASSIFQGPRGANVLTF. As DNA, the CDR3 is TGTGCCAGTAGTATTTTCCAGGGCCCTCGGGGGGCCAACGTCCTGACTTTC. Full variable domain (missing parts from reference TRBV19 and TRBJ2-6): DGGITQSPKYLFRKEGQNVTLSCEQNLNHDAMYWYRQDPGQGLRLIYYSQIVNDFQKGDIAEGYSVSREKKESFPLTVTSAQKNPTAFYLCASSIFQGPRGANVLTFGAGSRLTVL.

DNA of the CDR3: TGTGCCAGCAGGGGAGCGCCCGCGAACACTGAAGCTTTCTTT. Encoded protein: CASRGAPANTEAFF. This chain links TRBV14 with TRBJ1-1; no definite D call. Germline CDR1 SGHDN, CDR2 FVKESK. Trimming removed 6 bases from V and 1 base from J, with 12 bases in between. The CDR3 consists of 14 residues. Together with reference TRBV14 and TRBJ1-1, the CDR3 gives the full variable domain: EAGVTQFPSHSVIEKGQTVTLRCDPISGHDNLYWYRRVMGKEIKFLLHFVKESKQDESGMPNNRFLAERTGGTYSTLKVQPAELEDSGVYFCASRGAPANTEAFFGQGTRLTVV.

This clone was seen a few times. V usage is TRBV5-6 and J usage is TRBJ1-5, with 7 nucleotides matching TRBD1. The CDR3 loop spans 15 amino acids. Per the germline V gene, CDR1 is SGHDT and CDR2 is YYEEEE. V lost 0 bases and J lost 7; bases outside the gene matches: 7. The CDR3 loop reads CASSLAVRGNQPQHF. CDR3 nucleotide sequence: TGTGCCAGCAGCTTGGCTGTCAGGGGGAACCAGCCCCAGCATTTT.